The 4 T cell receptor beta chains below all came from one sample that was sequenced in a study of blood T cell repertoires in COVID-19. The protocol was immunoSEQ multiplex PCR, while the TCRdb copy is restricted to in-frame clones and leaves out a portion. The sample lists around 13,000 clones; 73% were seen once. Input material: peripheral blood. The source of these receptors is a human donor in a cohort sampled during active COVID-19.

This clone was counted between two and nine times. The chain carries TRBV5-1 and TRBJ1-2; 11 nucleotides agree with TRBD1. V gave up 4 bases and J gave up 4 bases; unmatched junction bases: 6. This CDR3 is built from 15 residues. Germline V gives CDR1 SGHRS, CDR2 YFSETQ. The DNA of the CDR3 is TGCGCCAGCAGCCCTGGGACAGGGGGAGGCTATGGCTACACCTTC. Translating it yields CASSPGTGGGYGYTF.

Only a few counts were recorded for this clone. V gene TRBV24-1 combines with J gene TRBJ2-7, with 11 bases fitting TRBD1. Looked up from germline, CDR1 is KGHDR and CDR2 is SFDVKD. CDR3 length: 15 residues. Trimming at V came to 5 bases and at J to 3 bases, leaving 5 bases not matched to a gene. CDR3 sequence: CATSAGGTGGYEQYF. CDR3 nucleotide sequence: TGTGCCACCAGTGCCGGTGGGACAGGGGGCTACGAGCAGTACTTC.

This clone was picked up a small number of times. This chain uses TRBV2 with TRBJ2-1; 8 bases align to TRBD1. The CDR3 spans 16 residues. V shed 5 bases, J shed 0 bases, and the junction held 6 bases outside the gene matches. In germline, CDR1 is SNHLY, CDR2 FYNNEI. CDR3: CASSPTGTGSYNEQFF. CDR3 coding DNA: TGTGCCAGCAGTCCTACCGGGACAGGCTCCTACAATGAGCAGTTCTTC.

The J gene is TRBJ2-4, the V gene TRBV10-2; 7 bases agree with TRBD1. Germline V lookup: CDR1 WSHSY, CDR2 SAAADI. The junction had 8 bases not matched to a gene; V was cut back by 6 bases and J by 0 bases. This CDR3 is 16 amino acids long. The CDR3 spells CASREQGLLAKNIQYF. CDR3 DNA: TGCGCCAGCAGGGAACAGGGGCTCCTAGCCAAAAACATTCAGTACTTC.